The 8 T cell receptor beta chains reported below all come from one sample, sequenced in a study of blood T cell repertoires in COVID-19. Measured with immunoSEQ multiplex PCR; TCRdb has only the in-frame clones, and not every one. The table includes fewer than 150,000 clones, about 85% detected once. Specimen: peripheral blood. The receptor source for this set is a middle-aged man with acute or convalescent COVID-19.

V gene TRBV6-6 combines with J gene TRBJ1-5, with a tentative D call TRBD1 (5 bases). The germline V gene has CDR1 MNHNY and CDR2 SVGAGI (reference sequence). This CDR3 spans 16 amino acids. Trimming stripped 3 bases from V and 0 bases from J, with 12 bases between. CDR3 sequence: CASSYRDFYSNQPQHF. Written as DNA, the CDR3 is TGTGCCAGCAGTTATCGGGACTTTTATAGCAATCAGCCCCAGCATTTT.

This chain links TRBV30 with TRBJ1-5; D remains unclear. V was shortened by 5 bases and J by 0 bases, with 8 bases between the two germline ends. The CDR3 contains 13 residues. Per germline, CDR1 GTSNPN and CDR2 SVGIG (reference sequence). This CDR3 reads CAWSRSSNQPQHF. The CDR3 DNA reads TGTGCCTGGTCGCGGTCTAGCAATCAGCCCCAGCATTTT.

V is TRBV24-1 and J is TRBJ2-3, with D possibly TRBD1 on 5 matching bases. Germline V gene lookup returns CDR1 KGHDR and CDR2 SFDVKD. The V end lost 3 bases, the J end lost 0 bases, and 9 bases lay between the germline ends. The CDR3 has 15 amino acids. CDR3 residues: CATSDVRVSTDTQYF. CDR3 DNA: TGTGCCACCAGTGATGTCAGGGTAAGCACAGATACGCAGTATTTT.

This clone was seen only once. The V gene is TRBV5-4, the J gene TRBJ1-1; 7 bases are a match to TRBD1. With 4 bases clipped from V and 1 base from J, the junction kept 4 bases outside the gene matches. This CDR3 contains 14 residues. Germline lookup yields CDR1 SGHNT and CDR2 YYREEE (reference sequence). DNA for the CDR3: TGTGCCAGCAGCCCGAACAGGGGGAACACTGAAGCTTTCTTT. This translates into CASSPNRGNTEAFF. The full variable domain, with the rest looked up from reference TRBV5-4 and TRBJ1-1, is ETGVTQSPTHLIKTRGQQVTLRCSSQSGHNTVSWYQQALGQGPQFIFQYYREEENGRGNFPPRFSGLQFPNYSSELNVNALELDDSALYLCASSPNRGNTEAFFGQGTRLTVV.

The chain uses TRBV12-5 and TRBJ2-1, with TRBD1 matching 7 bases. Per germline, CDR1 LGHNT and CDR2 FRNRAP. V shed 6 bases and J 7 bases; nucleotides not matched to a gene: 12. CDR3 length: 15 residues. CDR3: CASGLRGTAENEQFF. DNA of the CDR3: TGTGCTAGTGGCCTCAGGGGGACAGCCGAGAATGAGCAGTTCTTC.

The chain joins TRBV4-1 to TRBJ1-1; 8 bases map to TRBD1. Germline V gene lookup returns CDR1 MGHRA and CDR2 YSYEKL. V lost 1 base and J lost 4; bases outside the gene matches: 11. The CDR3 extends over 17 amino acids. The CDR3: CASSQAPGGARGTEAFF. The CDR3, as DNA: TGCGCCAGCAGCCAAGCCCCAGGGGGCGCGAGGGGCACTGAAGCTTTCTTT.

The DNA of the CDR3 is TGCGCCAGCAGCGCTCGGACAGGGGAGACTGAAGCTTTCTTT. Amino acids: CASSARTGETEAFF. The rearrangement joins TRBV5-1 to TRBJ1-1, with 9 positions matching TRBD1. The germline V gene encodes CDR1 SGHRS and CDR2 YFSETQ. The V and J ends lost 4 bases and 5 bases, in that order; junction bases with no gene match: 6. The CDR3 runs to 14 residues.

The genes are TRBV18 and TRBJ2-1, with D possibly matching TRBD2 (6 bases). V dropped 6 bases and J dropped 7 bases, with 16 bases sitting between them. The CDR3 has 14 residues. The V gene's germline CDR1 is KGHSH and CDR2 LQKENI. The DNA for the CDR3 is TGTGCCAGCTCTTCCAGGGACTCAGTTAATGAGCAGTTCTTC. This encodes CASSSRDSVNEQFF.